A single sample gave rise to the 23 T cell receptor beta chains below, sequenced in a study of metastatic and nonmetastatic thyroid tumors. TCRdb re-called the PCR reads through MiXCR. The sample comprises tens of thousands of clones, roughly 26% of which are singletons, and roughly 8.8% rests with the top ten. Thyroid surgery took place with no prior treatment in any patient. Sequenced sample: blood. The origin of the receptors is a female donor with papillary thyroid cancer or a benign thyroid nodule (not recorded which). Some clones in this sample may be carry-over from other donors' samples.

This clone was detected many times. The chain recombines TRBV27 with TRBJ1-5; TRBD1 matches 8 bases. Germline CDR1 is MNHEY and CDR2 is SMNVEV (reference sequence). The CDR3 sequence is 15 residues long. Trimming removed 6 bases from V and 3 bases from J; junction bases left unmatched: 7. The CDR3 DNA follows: TGTGCCAGCAGGGTCGGACAGGGAGACAATCAGCCCCAGCATTTT. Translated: CASRVGQGDNQPQHF.

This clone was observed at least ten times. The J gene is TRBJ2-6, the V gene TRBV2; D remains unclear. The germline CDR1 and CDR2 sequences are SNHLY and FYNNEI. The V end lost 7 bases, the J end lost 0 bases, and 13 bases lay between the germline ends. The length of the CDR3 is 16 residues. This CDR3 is CASTPGRFSGANVLTF. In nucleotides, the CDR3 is TGTGCCAGCACCCCGGGCAGGTTCTCTGGGGCCAACGTCCTGACTTTC.

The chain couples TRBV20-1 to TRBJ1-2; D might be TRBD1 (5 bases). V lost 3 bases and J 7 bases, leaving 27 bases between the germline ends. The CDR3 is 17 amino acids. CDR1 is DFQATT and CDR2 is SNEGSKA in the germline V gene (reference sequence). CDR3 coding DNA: TGCAGTGCTAGCCGTTTGCAGGGAGGGGCTGAAGCAACTGGCTACACCTTC. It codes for CSASRLQGGAEATGYTF.

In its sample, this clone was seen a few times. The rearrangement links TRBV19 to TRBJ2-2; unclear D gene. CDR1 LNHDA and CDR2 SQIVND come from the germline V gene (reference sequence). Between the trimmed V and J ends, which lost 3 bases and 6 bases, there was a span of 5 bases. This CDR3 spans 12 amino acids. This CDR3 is CASSMKAGELFF. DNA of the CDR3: TGTGCCAGTAGTATGAAGGCCGGGGAGCTGTTTTTT.

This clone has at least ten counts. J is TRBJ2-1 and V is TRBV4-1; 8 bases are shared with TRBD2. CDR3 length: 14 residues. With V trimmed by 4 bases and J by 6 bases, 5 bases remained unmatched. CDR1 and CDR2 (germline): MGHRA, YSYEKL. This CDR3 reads CASSLETSANEQFF. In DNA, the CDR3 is TGCGCCAGCAGCCTCGAGACTAGCGCCAATGAGCAGTTCTTC.

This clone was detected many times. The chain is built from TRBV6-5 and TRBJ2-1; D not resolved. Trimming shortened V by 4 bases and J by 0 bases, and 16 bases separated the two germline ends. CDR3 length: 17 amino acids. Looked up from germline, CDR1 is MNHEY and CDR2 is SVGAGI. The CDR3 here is CASSSIPGVSSYNEQFF. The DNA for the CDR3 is TGTGCCAGCAGTTCTATACCGGGTGTCAGCTCCTACAATGAGCAGTTCTTC.

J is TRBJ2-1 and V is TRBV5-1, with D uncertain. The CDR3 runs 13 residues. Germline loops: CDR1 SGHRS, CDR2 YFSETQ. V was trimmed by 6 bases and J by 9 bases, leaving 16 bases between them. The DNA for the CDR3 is TGCGCCAGCAAGGAGAGCTCCTGCAGTGAGCAGTTCTTC. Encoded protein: CASKESSCSEQFF. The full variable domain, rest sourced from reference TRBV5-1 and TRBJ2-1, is KAGVTQTPRYLIKTRGQQVTLSCSPISGHRSVSWYQQTPGQGLQFLFEYFSETQRNKGNFPGRFSGRQFSNSRSEMNVSTLELGDSALYLCASKESSCSEQFFGPGTRLTVL.

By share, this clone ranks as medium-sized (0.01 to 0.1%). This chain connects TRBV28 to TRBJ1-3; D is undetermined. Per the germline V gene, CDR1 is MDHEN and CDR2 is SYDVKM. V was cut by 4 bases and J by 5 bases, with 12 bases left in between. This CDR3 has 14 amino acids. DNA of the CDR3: TGTGCCAGCAGTTCGCCAGAGCTTCGAAACACCATATATTTT. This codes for CASSSPELRNTIYF.

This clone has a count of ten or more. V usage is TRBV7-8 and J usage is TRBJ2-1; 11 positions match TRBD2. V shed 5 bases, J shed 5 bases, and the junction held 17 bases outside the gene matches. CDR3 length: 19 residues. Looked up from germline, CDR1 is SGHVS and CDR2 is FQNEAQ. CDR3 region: CASSVSSGGPTAPNNEQFF. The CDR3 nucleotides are TGTGCCAGCAGCGTATCTAGCGGGGGGCCCACAGCACCAAACAATGAGCAGTTCTTC.

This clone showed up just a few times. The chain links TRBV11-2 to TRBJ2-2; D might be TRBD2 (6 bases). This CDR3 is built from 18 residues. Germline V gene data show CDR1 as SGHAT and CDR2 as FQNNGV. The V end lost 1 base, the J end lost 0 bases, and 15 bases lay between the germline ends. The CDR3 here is CASSLVSGVGSNTGELFF. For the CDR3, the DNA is TGTGCCAGCAGCTTAGTCTCGGGGGTAGGGTCGAACACCGGGGAGCTGTTTTTT.

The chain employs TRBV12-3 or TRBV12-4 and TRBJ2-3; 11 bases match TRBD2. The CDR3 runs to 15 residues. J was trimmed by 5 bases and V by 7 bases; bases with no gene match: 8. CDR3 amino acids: CASKLSGRGIDTQYF. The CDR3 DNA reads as TGTGCCAGCAAACTTAGCGGGAGGGGTATAGATACGCAGTATTTT.

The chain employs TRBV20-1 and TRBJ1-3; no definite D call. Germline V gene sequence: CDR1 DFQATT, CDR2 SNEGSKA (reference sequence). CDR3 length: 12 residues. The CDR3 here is CSVVGKGNTIYF. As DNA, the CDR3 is TGCAGCGTAGTAGGGAAGGGAAACACCATATATTTT.

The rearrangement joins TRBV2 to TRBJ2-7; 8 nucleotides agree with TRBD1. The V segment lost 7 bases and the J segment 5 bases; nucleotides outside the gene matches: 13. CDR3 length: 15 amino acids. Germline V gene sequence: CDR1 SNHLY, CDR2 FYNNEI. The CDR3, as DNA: TGTGCCAGCACCCCCTGGGACAGGTTTATCGACGAGCAGTACTTC. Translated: CASTPWDRFIDEQYF.

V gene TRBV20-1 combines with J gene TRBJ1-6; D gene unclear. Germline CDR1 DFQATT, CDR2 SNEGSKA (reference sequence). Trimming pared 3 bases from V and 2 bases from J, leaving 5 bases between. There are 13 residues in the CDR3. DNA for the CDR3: TGCAGTGCTAGGACGGCCTATAATTCACCCCTCCACTTT. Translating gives CSARTAYNSPLHF.

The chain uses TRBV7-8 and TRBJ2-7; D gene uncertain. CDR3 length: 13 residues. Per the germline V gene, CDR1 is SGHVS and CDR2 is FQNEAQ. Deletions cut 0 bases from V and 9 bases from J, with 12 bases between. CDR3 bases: TGTGCCAGCAGCTTAGCGTTACAGTCAGGGCAGTACTTC. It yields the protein CASSLALQSGQYF.

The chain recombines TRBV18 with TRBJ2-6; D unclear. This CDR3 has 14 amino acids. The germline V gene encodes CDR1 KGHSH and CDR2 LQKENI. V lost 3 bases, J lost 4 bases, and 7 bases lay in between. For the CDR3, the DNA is TGTGCCAGCTCACCCGGTCCGGGGGCCAACGTCCTGACTTTC. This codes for CASSPGPGANVLTF.

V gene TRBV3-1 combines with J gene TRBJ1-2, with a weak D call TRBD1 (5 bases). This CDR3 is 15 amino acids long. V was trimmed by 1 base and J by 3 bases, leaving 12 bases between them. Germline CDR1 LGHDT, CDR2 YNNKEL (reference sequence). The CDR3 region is CASSQGQLDYYGYTF. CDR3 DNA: TGTGCCAGCAGCCAAGGACAGTTGGACTACTATGGCTACACCTTC. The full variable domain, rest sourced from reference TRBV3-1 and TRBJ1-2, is DTAVSQTPKYLVTQMGNDKSIKCEQNLGHDTMYWYKQDSKKFLKIMFSYNNKELIINETVPNRFSPKSPDKAHLNLHINSLELGDSAVYFCASSQGQLDYYGYTFGSGTRLTVV.

For the CDR3, the DNA is TGTGCCAGCAGCCGACTAGCGGGAGCCGCCTACAATGAGCAGTTCTTC. Its protein product is CASSRLAGAAYNEQFF. The genes are TRBV11-1 and TRBJ2-1, with 12 positions matching TRBD2. CDR1 is SGHAT and CDR2 is FQDESV in the germline V gene (reference sequence). The CDR3 is made up of 16 amino acids. Germline trimming cut 5 bases from V and 2 bases from J; bases unmatched to any gene: 4. The whole variable domain, remainder taken from reference TRBV11-1 and TRBJ2-1, is EAEVAQSPRYKITEKSQAVAFWCDPISGHATLYWYRQILGQGPELLVQFQDESVVDDSQLPKDRFSAERLKGVDSTLKIQPAELGDSAMYLCASSRLAGAAYNEQFFGPGTRLTVL.

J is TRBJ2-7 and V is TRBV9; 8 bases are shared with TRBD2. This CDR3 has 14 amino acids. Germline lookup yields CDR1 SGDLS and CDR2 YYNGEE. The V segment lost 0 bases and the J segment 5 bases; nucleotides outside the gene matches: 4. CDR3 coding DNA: TGTGCCAGCAGCGTAGGCGGGGGGCTCAACGAGCAGTACTTC. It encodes CASSVGGGLNEQYF.

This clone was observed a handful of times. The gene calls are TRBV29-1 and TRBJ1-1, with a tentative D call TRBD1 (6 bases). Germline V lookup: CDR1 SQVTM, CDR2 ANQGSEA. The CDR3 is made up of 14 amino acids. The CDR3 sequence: CSAVRTVLGTEAFF. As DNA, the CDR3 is TGCAGTGCCGTAAGGACAGTCCTGGGGACTGAAGCTTTCTTT.

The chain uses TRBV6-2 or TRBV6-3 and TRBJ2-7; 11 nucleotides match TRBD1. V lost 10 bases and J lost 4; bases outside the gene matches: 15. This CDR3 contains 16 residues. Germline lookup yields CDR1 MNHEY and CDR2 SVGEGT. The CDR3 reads CATTPWTGGSSYEQYF. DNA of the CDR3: TGTGCCACGACACCTTGGACAGGGGGCTCGAGTTACGAGCAGTACTTC.

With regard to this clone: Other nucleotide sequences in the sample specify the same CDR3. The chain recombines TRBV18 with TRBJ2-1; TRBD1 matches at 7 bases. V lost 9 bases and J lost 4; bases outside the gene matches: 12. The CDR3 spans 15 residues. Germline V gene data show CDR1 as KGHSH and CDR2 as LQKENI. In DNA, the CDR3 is TGTGCCAGTGCTACTACCGGGACAGCTTACAATGAGCAGTTCTTC. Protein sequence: CASATTGTAYNEQFF.

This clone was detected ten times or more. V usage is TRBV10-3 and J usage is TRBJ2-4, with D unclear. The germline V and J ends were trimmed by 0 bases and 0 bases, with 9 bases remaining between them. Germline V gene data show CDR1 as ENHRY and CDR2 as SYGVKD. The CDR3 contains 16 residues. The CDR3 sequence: CAISESLNLAKNIQYF. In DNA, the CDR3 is TGTGCCATCAGTGAGTCCCTAAACTTAGCCAAAAACATTCAGTACTTC.